These 17 T cell receptor beta chains came from one sample sequenced in a study of shared clonotypes between healthy human individuals (TCRdb year 2020). The receptor library was made with the immunoSEQ multiplex PCR assay. Entries here come from immuneACCESS through TCRdb and include only in-frame sequences with V and J called. Some clones fail to appear in such tables; in the studies checked, an unresolved V gene covers under half of the shortfall, and the cause of the remainder is unknown. The sample contains about 980,000 clones, 70% to 85% of them found a single time. Approximately 1.5% of the sample lies in the top ten. Material: memory CD4+ T cells sorted from blood. The cell subset or site label on this specimen signifies: CD45RA-negative fraction. These receptors originate from a young man in good health.

V and J are TRBV15 and TRBJ1-1, with TRBD1 identical over 7 bases. The CDR3 spans 15 residues. V was pared by 3 bases and J by 0 bases, with 4 bases of the junction left unmatched. CDR1 is LNHNV and CDR2 is YYDKDF in the germline V gene (reference sequence). The CDR3 DNA is TGTGCCACCAGCAGCCGGGGACAGCTGAACACTGAAGCTTTCTTT. This codes for CATSSRGQLNTEAFF.

V is TRBV7-9 and J is TRBJ2-1, with TRBD2 matching over 7 bases. J gave up 0 bases and V 2 bases, and 13 bases lay outside the gene matches. Germline lookup yields CDR1 SEHNR and CDR2 FQNEAQ (reference sequence). This CDR3 is 19 amino acids long. The CDR3, as DNA: TGTGCCAGCAGCTTAAAAGGTGGAACGGGACTAAGCTCCTACAATGAGCAGTTCTTC. Its protein is CASSLKGGTGLSSYNEQFF.

This chain links TRBV18 with TRBJ2-2; a weak D match, TRBD1 (6 bases). V was shortened by 0 bases and J by 12 bases, with 8 bases between the two germline ends. Per the germline V gene, CDR1 is KGHSH and CDR2 is LQKENI. The CDR3 is 12 amino acids. The CDR3 loop is CASSPPQGKLFF. CDR3 DNA: TGTGCCAGCTCACCACCACAGGGAAAGCTGTTTTTT.

Regarding this clone: The sample carries other DNA sequences with the same CDR3. The chain recombines TRBV5-1 with TRBJ2-3, with 7 bases aligning to TRBD2. Trimming cost V 1 base and J 5 bases; bases outside gene matches: 7. Looked up from germline, CDR1 is SGHRS and CDR2 is YFSETQ. The CDR3 extends over 15 amino acids. CDR3 in DNA: TGCGCCAGCAGCTTGCTGTCGGGGGAGGGAGATACGCAGTATTTT. It codes for CASSLLSGEGDTQYF.

The rearrangement uses TRBV28 and TRBJ2-7; 7 bases line up with TRBD1. CDR3 length: 14 residues. J lost 5 bases, V lost 6 bases, and 10 bases had no gene match. Germline CDR1 is MDHEN and CDR2 is SYDVKM. DNA for the CDR3: TGTGCCAGCAGGGCCCCGACAGGGTTGAACGAGCAGTACTTC. This codes for CASRAPTGLNEQYF.

The V gene is TRBV7-6, the J gene TRBJ2-7; 10 nucleotides line up with TRBD2. V lost 5 bases, J lost 1 base, and 5 bases stayed unmatched. The CDR3 contains 15 residues. Germline CDR1 is SGHVS and CDR2 is FNYEAQ. The CDR3 spells CASSPSGGTSYEQYF. CDR3 coding DNA: TGTGCCAGCAGCCCTAGCGGGGGTACGTCCTACGAGCAGTACTTC.

The chain employs TRBV7-2 and TRBJ2-3, with 7 bases that match TRBD2. Per the germline V gene, CDR1 is SGHTA and CDR2 is FQGNSA. The CDR3 length is 14 residues. The V segment lost 5 bases and the J segment 0 bases; nucleotides outside the gene matches: 2. CDR3 in amino acids: CASSPSGSTDTQYF. In DNA, the CDR3 is TGTGCCAGCAGCCCTAGCGGAAGCACAGATACGCAGTATTTT.

This clone was detected only a few times. The junction differs from germline at one of its ends, possibly a read error. The chain combines TRBV2 with TRBJ1-1, with 7 nucleotides matching TRBD1. The germline V gene encodes CDR1 SNHLY and CDR2 FYNNEI. This CDR3 has 14 residues. In DNA form, the CDR3 reads TGTGCCAGTCCCCAGGACAGGTTTAGTCCTGAGGCTTTCTTT. Its protein product is CASPQDRFSPEAFF. Full variable domain (missing parts from reference TRBV2 and TRBJ1-1): EPEVTQTPSHQVTQMGQEVILRCVPISNHLYFYWYRQILGQKVEFLVSFYNNEISEKSEIFDDQFSVERPDGSNFTLKIRSTKLEDSAMYFCASPQDRFSPEAFFGQGTRLTVV.

Many counts were recorded for this clone. J is TRBJ2-2 and V is TRBV2, with TRBD1 matching over 8 bases. V shed 6 bases, J shed 5 bases, and the junction held 8 bases outside the gene matches. The CDR3 sequence is 15 residues long. Germline values: CDR1 SNHLY, CDR2 FYNNEI. The CDR3 DNA reads TGTGCCAGCAGCTTTGGGACAGGAGTTACCGGGGAGCTGTTTTTT. Protein product: CASSFGTGVTGELFF.

To note about this clone: The sample holds other DNA sequences that translate to the same CDR3. This chain joins TRBV4-3 and TRBJ2-3, with 9 bases aligning to TRBD2. The CDR3 is 15 residues long. CDR1 and CDR2 from the germline V gene are LGHNA and YSLEER. Germline trimming cut 3 bases from V and 1 base from J; bases unmatched to any gene: 2. DNA of the CDR3: TGCGCCAGCAGCCAGCGGACTAGCGGCACAGATACGCAGTATTTT. Translated: CASSQRTSGTDTQYF.

Concerning this clone itself: This sequence may be a read error, since a much larger clone differs from it by one base. This chain joins TRBV29-1 and TRBJ2-7; maybe TRBD1 (6 bases). V was shortened by 7 bases and J by 2 bases, with 12 bases between the two germline ends. This CDR3 has 12 amino acids. In germline, CDR1 is SQVTM, CDR2 ANQGSEA. The CDR3 spells CSATAGAYEQYF. CDR3 nucleotides: TGCAGCGCCACCGCAGGGGCCTACGAGCAGTACTTC.

This rearrangement joins TRBV30 to TRBJ2-2, with 7 bases lining up with TRBD2. CDR1 is GTSNPN, CDR2 SVGIG, per germline (reference sequence). There are 14 residues in the CDR3. Unmatched junction bases numbered 4, after V lost 3 bases and J lost 3 bases. The CDR3 loop is CAWRGDYHTGELFF. CDR3 nucleotide sequence: TGTGCCTGGAGGGGGGACTACCACACCGGGGAGCTGTTTTTT.

A single count supports this clone. Other DNA sequences in the same sample also yield this CDR3. The rearrangement uses TRBV15 and TRBJ1-1, with D hard to call. Germline values: CDR1 LNHNV, CDR2 YYDKDF (reference sequence). The V gene lost 0 bases and the J gene lost 1 base, with 9 bases spanning the gap. CDR3 size: 15 residues. DNA for the CDR3: TGTGCCACCAGCAGAGATGGGAGGAGGAACACTGAAGCTTTCTTT. Its protein product is CATSRDGRRNTEAFF.

This clone was seen more than once but under ten times. The chain has TRBV5-8 and TRBJ2-5; the match to TRBD2 covers 11 bases. Germline CDR1 and CDR2: SGHTS and YDEGEE. This CDR3 region has 16 residues. V shed 4 bases, J shed 5 bases, and the junction held 10 bases outside the gene matches. Written as DNA, the CDR3 is TGTGCCAGCAGCCCCGGGACTAGCGGTTTCGGGGAGACCCAGTACTTC. Its translation: CASSPGTSGFGETQYF. The full variable domain, its missing parts supplied by reference TRBV5-8 and TRBJ2-5, is EAGVTQSPTHLIKTRGQQATLRCSPISGHTSVYWYQQALGLGLQFLLWYDEGEERNRGNFPPRFSGRQFPNYSSELNVNALELEDSALYLCASSPGTSGFGETQYFGPGTRLLVL.

On this clone itself: Different DNA sequences within this sample yield the same CDR3. The gene calls are TRBV6-5 and TRBJ2-5, with 7 bases fitting TRBD1. Germline lookup yields CDR1 MNHEY and CDR2 SVGAGI. CDR3 length: 15 residues. V trimming: 2 bases; J trimming: 4 bases; junction bases outside the gene matches: 7. CDR3 protein: CASSYLTGEGETQYF. The CDR3 DNA reads as TGTGCCAGCAGTTACCTAACAGGGGAAGGAGAGACCCAGTACTTC.

The genes are TRBV7-9 and TRBJ1-3; D unresolved. The V end was cut by 1 base, the J end by 15 bases, with 10 bases between. Germline-derived CDR1 and CDR2 are SEHNR and FQNEAQ (reference sequence). CDR3 size: 11 residues. CDR3 region: CASSLGLAAYF. CDR3 nucleotide sequence: TGTGCCAGCAGCTTAGGCTTGGCAGCATATTTT.

J is TRBJ1-1 and V is TRBV14; D not certain. V was pared by 3 bases and J by 9 bases, with 11 bases between. Germline V gene sequence: CDR1 SGHDN, CDR2 FVKESK. The CDR3 consists of 12 residues. CDR3 amino acids: CASSQTTGKAFF. In DNA form, the CDR3 reads TGTGCCAGCAGCCAGACAACTGGGAAAGCTTTCTTT.